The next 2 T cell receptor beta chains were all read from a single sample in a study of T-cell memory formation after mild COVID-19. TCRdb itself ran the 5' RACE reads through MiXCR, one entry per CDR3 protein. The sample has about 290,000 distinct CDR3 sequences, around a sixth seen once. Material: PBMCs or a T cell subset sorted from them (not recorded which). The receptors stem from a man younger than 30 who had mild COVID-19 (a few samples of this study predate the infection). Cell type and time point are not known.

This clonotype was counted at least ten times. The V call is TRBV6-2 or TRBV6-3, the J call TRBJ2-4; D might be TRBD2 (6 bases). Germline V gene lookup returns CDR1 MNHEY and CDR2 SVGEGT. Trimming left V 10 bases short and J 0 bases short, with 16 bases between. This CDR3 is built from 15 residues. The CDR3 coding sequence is TGTGCCATCCGACATCCGGGACTAGCCAAAAACATTCAGTACTTC. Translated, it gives CAIRHPGLAKNIQYF.

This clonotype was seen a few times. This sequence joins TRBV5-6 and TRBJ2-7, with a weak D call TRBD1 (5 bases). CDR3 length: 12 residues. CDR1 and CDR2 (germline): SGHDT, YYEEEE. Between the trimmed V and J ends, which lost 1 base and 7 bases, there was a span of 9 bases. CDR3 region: CASSLNSGEQYV. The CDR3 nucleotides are TGTGCCAGCAGCTTGAATTCAGGGGAGCAGTACGTC.